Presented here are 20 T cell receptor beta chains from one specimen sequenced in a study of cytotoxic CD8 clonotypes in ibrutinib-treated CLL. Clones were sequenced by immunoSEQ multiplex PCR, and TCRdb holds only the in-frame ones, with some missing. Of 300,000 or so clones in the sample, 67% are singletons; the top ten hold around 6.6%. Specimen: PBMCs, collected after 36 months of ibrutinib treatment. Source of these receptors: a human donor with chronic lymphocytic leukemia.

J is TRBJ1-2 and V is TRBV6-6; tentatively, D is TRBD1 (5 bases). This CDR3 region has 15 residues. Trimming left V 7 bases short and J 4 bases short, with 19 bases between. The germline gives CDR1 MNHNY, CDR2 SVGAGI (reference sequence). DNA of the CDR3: TGTGCCAGCACCGACCGACCGGGGGTAGGCTATGGCTACACCTTC. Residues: CASTDRPGVGYGYTF.

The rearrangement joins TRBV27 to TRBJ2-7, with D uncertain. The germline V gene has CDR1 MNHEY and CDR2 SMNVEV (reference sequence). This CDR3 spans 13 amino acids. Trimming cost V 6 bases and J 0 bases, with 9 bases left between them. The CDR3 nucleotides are TGTGCCAGCAGCTTGACTGTCTCCTACGAGCAGTACTTC. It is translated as CASSLTVSYEQYF.

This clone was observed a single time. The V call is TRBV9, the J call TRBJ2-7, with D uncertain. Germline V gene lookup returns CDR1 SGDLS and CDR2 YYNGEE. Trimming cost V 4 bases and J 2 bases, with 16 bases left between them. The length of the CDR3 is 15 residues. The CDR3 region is CASSPGAFEPYEQYF. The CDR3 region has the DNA TGTGCCAGCAGCCCCGGAGCATTCGAGCCCTACGAGCAGTACTTC.

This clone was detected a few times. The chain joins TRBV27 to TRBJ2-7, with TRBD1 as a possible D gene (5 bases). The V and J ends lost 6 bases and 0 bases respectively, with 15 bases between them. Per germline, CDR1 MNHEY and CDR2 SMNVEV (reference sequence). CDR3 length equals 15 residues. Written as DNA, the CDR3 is TGTGCCAGCAGCAGCGACAGTCTCACCTCCTACGAGCAGTACTTC. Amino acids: CASSSDSLTSYEQYF.

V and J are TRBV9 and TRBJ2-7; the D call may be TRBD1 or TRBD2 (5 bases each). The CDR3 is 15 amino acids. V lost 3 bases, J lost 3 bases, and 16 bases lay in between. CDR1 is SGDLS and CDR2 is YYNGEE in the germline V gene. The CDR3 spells CASSAGPQVVYEQYF. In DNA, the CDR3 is TGTGCCAGCAGCGCGGGACCTCAGGTGGTCTACGAGCAGTACTTC.

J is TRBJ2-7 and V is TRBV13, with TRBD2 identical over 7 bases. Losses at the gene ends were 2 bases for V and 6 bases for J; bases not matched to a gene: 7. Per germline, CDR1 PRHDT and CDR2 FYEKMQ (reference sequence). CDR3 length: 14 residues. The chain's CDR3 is CASSLWGGSVEQYF. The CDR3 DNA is TGTGCCAGCAGCTTATGGGGGGGTTCAGTCGAGCAGTACTTC. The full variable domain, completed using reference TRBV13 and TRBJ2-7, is AAGVIQSPRHLIKEKRETATLKCYPIPRHDTVYWYQQGPGQDPQFLISFYEKMQSDKGSIPDRFSAQQFSDYHSELNMSSLELGDSALYFCASSLWGGSVEQYFGPGTRLTVT.

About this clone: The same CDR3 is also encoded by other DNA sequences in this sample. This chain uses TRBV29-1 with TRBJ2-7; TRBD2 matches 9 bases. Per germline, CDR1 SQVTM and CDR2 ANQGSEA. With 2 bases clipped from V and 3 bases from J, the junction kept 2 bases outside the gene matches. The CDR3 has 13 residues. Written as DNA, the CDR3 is TGCAGCGTTGAACTAGCGGGACTCTACGAGCAGTACTTC. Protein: CSVELAGLYEQYF.

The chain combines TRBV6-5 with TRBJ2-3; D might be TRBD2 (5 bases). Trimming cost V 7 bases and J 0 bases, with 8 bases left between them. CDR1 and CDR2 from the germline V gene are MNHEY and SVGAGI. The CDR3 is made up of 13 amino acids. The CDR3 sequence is CASTRTSTDTQYF. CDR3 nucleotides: TGTGCCAGCACCAGGACTAGCACAGATACGCAGTATTTT.

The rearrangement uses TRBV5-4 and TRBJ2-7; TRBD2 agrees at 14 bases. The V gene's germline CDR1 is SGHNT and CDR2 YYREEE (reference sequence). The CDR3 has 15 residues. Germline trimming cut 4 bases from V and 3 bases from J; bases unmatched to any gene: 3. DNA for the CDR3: TGTGCCAGCAGCACCGGGACTAGCGGGAGCTACGAGCAGTACTTC. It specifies CASSTGTSGSYEQYF.

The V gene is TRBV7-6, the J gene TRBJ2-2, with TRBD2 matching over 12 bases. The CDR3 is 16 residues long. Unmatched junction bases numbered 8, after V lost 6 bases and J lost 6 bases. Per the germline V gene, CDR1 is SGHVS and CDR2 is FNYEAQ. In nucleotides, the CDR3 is TGTGCCAGCAGGCGATCTAGCGGGGGGGCCGCCGGGGAGCTGTTTTTT. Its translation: CASRRSSGGAAGELFF.

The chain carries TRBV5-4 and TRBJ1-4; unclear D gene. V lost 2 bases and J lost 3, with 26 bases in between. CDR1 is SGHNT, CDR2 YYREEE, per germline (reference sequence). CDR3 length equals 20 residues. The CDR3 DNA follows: TGTGCCAGCAGCTTTGGCCCCCTGAGAGGCAGCCATACGGCTAATGAAAAACTGTTTTTT. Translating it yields CASSFGPLRGSHTANEKLFF.

CDR3 nucleotide sequence: TGCGCCAGCAGCTCGGCGGGACCTCTCACCGGGGAGCTGTTTTTT. This translates into CASSSAGPLTGELFF. The J gene is TRBJ2-2, the V gene TRBV5-1; D possibly corresponds to TRBD2 (6 bases). With 3 bases removed from V and 4 bases from J, the gap between germline ends came to 13 bases. Germline CDR1 reads SGHRS; CDR2 reads YFSETQ. The length of the CDR3 is 15 residues.

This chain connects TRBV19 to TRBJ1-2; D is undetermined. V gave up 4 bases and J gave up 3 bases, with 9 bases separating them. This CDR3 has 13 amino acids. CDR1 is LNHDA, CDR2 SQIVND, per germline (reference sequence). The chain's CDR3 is CASSRSGYYGYTF. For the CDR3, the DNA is TGTGCCAGTAGTAGGTCGGGGTACTATGGCTACACCTTC.

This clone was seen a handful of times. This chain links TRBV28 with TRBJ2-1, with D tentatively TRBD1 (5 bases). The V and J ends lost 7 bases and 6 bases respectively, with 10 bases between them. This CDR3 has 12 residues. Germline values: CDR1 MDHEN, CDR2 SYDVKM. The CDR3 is CASTGRVNEQFF. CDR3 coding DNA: TGTGCCAGCACGGGCAGGGTCAATGAGCAGTTCTTC. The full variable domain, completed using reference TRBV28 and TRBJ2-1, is DVKVTQSSRYLVKRTGEKVFLECVQDMDHENMFWYRQDPGLGLRLIYFSYDVKMKEKGDIPEGYSVSREKKERFSLILESASTNQTSMYLCASTGRVNEQFFGPGTRLTVL.

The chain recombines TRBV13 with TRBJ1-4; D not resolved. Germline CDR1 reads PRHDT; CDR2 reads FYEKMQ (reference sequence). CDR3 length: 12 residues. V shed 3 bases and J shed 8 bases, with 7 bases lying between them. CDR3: CASSFLTEKLFF. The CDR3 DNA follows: TGTGCCAGCAGCTTCCTGACGGAAAAACTGTTTTTT.

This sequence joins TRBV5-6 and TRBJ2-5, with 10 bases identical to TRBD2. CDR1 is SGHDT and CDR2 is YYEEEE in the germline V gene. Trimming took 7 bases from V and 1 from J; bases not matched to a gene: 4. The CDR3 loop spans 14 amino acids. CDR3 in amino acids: CASVAGGFQETQYF. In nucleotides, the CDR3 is TGTGCCAGCGTAGCGGGAGGATTCCAAGAGACCCAGTACTTC.

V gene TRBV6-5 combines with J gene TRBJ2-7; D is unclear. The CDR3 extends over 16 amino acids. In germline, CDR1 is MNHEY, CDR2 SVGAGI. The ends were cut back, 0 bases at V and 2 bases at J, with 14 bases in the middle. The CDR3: CASSYSIVRSAYEQYF. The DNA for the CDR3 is TGTGCCAGCAGTTACTCGATAGTAAGGTCAGCCTACGAGCAGTACTTC.

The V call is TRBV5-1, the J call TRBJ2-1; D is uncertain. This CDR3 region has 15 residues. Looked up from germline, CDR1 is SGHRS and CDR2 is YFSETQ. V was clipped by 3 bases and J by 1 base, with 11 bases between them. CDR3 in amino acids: CASSSRSGSYNEQFF. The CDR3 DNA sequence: TGCGCCAGCAGCTCGAGGTCCGGATCCTACAATGAGCAGTTCTTC.

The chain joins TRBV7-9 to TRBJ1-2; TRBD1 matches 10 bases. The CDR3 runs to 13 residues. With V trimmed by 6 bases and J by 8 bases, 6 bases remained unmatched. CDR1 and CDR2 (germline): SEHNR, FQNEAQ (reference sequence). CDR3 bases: TGTGCCAGCAGTCGACAGGGGGCTACAGGCTACACCTTC. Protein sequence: CASSRQGATGYTF.

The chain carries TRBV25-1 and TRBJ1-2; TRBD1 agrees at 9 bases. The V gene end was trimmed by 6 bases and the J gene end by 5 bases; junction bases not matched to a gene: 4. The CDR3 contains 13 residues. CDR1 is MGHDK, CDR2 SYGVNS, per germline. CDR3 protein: CASSQGQGYGYTF. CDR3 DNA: TGTGCCAGCAGCCAAGGACAGGGGTATGGCTACACCTTC.